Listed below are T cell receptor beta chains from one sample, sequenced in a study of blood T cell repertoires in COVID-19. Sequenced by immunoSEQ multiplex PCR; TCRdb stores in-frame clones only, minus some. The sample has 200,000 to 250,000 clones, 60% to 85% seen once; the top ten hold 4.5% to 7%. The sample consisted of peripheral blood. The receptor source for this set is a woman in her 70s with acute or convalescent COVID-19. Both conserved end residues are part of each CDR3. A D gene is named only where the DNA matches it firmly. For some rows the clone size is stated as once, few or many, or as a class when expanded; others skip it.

CDR3 protein: CASSLFPRSEAFF
CDR3 DNA: TGTGCCAGCAGCTTGTTTCCCAGGTCTGAAGCTTTCTTT
V gene: TRBV5-6
clone size: .
J gene: TRBJ1-1
D gene: .

CDR3 protein: CASSLAGGLGNTIYF
CDR3 DNA: TGCGCCAGCAGCTTAGCAGGGGGCCTTGGAAACACCATATATTTT
V gene: TRBV5-1
clone size: .
J gene: TRBJ1-3
D gene: TRBD1

CDR3 protein: CASSIADWGTDTQYF
CDR3 DNA: TGTGCCAGTAGTATAGCAGACTGGGGCACAGATACGCAGTATTTT
V gene: TRBV19
clone size: .
J gene: TRBJ2-3
D gene: .

CDR3 protein: CASSTRFGGRDEKLFF
CDR3 DNA: TGTGCCAGCAGCACACGATTCGGGGGGCGCGATGAAAAACTGTTTTTT
V gene: TRBV5-4
clone size: .
J gene: TRBJ1-4
D gene: .

CDR3 protein: CASSQGLAGGANTGELFF
CDR3 DNA: TGTGCCAGCAGCCAGGGACTAGCGGGAGGCGCGAACACCGGGGAGCTGTTTTTT
V gene: TRBV7-2
clone size: .
J gene: TRBJ2-2
D gene: TRBD2

CDR3 protein: CASSLVQGQLEAFF
CDR3 DNA: TGTGCCAGCAGCTTAGTACAGGGACAGCTTGAAGCTTTCTTT
V gene: TRBV7-9
clone size: .
J gene: TRBJ1-1
D gene: TRBD1

CDR3 protein: CASSHRQISSPLHF
CDR3 DNA: TGTGCCAGTAGTCACAGACAGATTAGTTCACCCCTCCACTTT
V gene: TRBV19
clone size: .
J gene: TRBJ1-6
D gene: .

CDR3 protein: CASSVQGGQETQYF
CDR3 DNA: TGCGCCAGCAGCGTACAGGGTGGGCAAGAGACCCAGTACTTC
V gene: TRBV5-1
clone size: .
J gene: TRBJ2-5
D gene: .

CDR3 protein: CASRRTSGGSSTDTQYF
CDR3 DNA: TGTGCCAGCAGAAGGACTAGCGGGGGGTCTAGCACAGATACGCAGTATTTT
V gene: TRBV2
clone size: .
J gene: TRBJ2-3
D gene: TRBD2

CDR3 protein: CASSIFGGNQPQHF
CDR3 DNA: TGTGCCAGCAGTATATTCGGTGGCAATCAGCCCCAGCATTTT
V gene: TRBV27
clone size: .
J gene: TRBJ1-5
D gene: .

CDR3 protein: CASSAGDPGANVLTF
CDR3 DNA: TGTGCCAGCAGCGCAGGGGATCCTGGGGCCAACGTCCTGACTTTC
V gene: TRBV2
clone size: .
J gene: TRBJ2-6
D gene: .

CDR3 protein: CASSLLGGSSYNEQFF
CDR3 DNA: TGCGCCAGCAGCTTGTTGGGCGGGAGTTCCTACAATGAGCAGTTCTTC
V gene: TRBV5-1
clone size: many
J gene: TRBJ2-1
D gene: TRBD2

CDR3 protein: CASSQGLASNTGELFF
CDR3 DNA: TGCGCCAGCAGCCAAGGGCTAGCCTCGAACACCGGGGAGCTGTTTTTT
V gene: TRBV4-1
clone size: .
J gene: TRBJ2-2
D gene: .

CDR3 protein: CASSYWTGEKTEAFF
CDR3 DNA: TGTGCCAGCAGTTACTGGACAGGGGAAAAAACTGAAGCTTTCTTT
V gene: TRBV6-5
clone size: .
J gene: TRBJ1-1
D gene: TRBD1

CDR3 protein: CASGLGTGFYEQYF
CDR3 DNA: TGTGCTAGTGGTTTAGGGACAGGATTCTACGAGCAGTACTTC
V gene: TRBV12-5
clone size: .
J gene: TRBJ2-7
D gene: TRBD1

CDR3 protein: CASSLVFTLNTEAFF
CDR3 DNA: TGTGCCAGCAGCTTGGTTTTCACTTTGAACACTGAAGCTTTCTTT
V gene: TRBV5-5
clone size: .
J gene: TRBJ1-1
D gene: .

CDR3 protein: CSATRGVNTEAFF
CDR3 DNA: TGCAGCGCCACTCGGGGAGTTAACACTGAAGCTTTCTTT
V gene: TRBV29-1
clone size: .
J gene: TRBJ1-1
D gene: .

CDR3 protein: CASSPAGRSEQYF
CDR3 DNA: TGTGCCAGCAGCCCCGCGGGGAGGAGCGAGCAGTACTTC
V gene: TRBV7-6
clone size: .
J gene: TRBJ2-7
D gene: .

CDR3 protein: CASSPTGAGANVLTF
CDR3 DNA: TGTGCCAGCAGTCCTACAGGGGCTGGGGCCAACGTCCTGACTTTC
V gene: TRBV27
clone size: .
J gene: TRBJ2-6
D gene: TRBD1

CDR3 protein: CASSLAWTSSYEQYF
CDR3 DNA: TGTGCCAGCAGCTTAGCATGGACTAGCAGCTACGAGCAGTACTTC
V gene: TRBV5-4
clone size: once
J gene: TRBJ2-7
D gene: TRBD2

CDR3 protein: CASSQVQGNSPLHF
CDR3 DNA: TGTGCCAGCAGCCAAGTTCAGGGAAATTCACCCCTCCACTTT
V gene: TRBV3-1/TRBV3-2
clone size: .
J gene: TRBJ1-6
D gene: .

CDR3 protein: CAIRDKFRTSGTYNEQFF
CDR3 DNA: TGTGCCATCAGAGATAAATTCCGGACTAGCGGAACCTACAATGAGCAGTTCTTC
V gene: TRBV10-3
clone size: .
J gene: TRBJ2-1
D gene: TRBD2

CDR3 protein: CASNSGTPEAFF
CDR3 DNA: TGTGCCAGCAACTCGGGTACACCTGAAGCTTTCTTT
V gene: TRBV2
clone size: .
J gene: TRBJ1-1
D gene: .

CDR3 protein: CASSGGQSTDTQYF
CDR3 DNA: TGTGCCAGCAGCGGGGGGCAAAGCACAGATACGCAGTATTTT
V gene: TRBV2
clone size: once
J gene: TRBJ2-3
D gene: .

CDR3 protein: CASSSRTEAFF
CDR3 DNA: TGTGCCAGCAGTTCTAGGACTGAAGCTTTCTTT
V gene: TRBV6-5
clone size: .
J gene: TRBJ1-1
D gene: .

CDR3 protein: CASSQDRGTGGENYGYTF
CDR3 DNA: TGTGCCAGCAGCCAAGATCGGGGGACAGGGGGCGAAAACTATGGCTACACCTTC
V gene: TRBV14
clone size: .
J gene: TRBJ1-2
D gene: TRBD1

CDR3 protein: CASSFDPQGSYEQYF
CDR3 DNA: TGTGCCAGCAGCTTCGACCCTCAGGGGTCCTACGAGCAGTACTTC
V gene: TRBV11-2
clone size: .
J gene: TRBJ2-7
D gene: .

CDR3 protein: CASSTQQGAYEQYF
CDR3 DNA: TGTGCCAGCAGTACCCAACAGGGGGCCTACGAGCAGTACTTC
V gene: TRBV25-1
clone size: .
J gene: TRBJ2-7
D gene: TRBD1

CDR3 protein: CATSRGAVSGNTIYF
CDR3 DNA: TGTGCCACCAGCAGAGGAGCCGTGTCTGGAAACACCATATATTTT
V gene: TRBV15
clone size: once
J gene: TRBJ1-3
D gene: .

CDR3 protein: CASSARTANTEAFF
CDR3 DNA: TGCGCCAGCAGCGCGCGGACAGCAAACACTGAAGCTTTCTTT
V gene: TRBV5-1
clone size: once
J gene: TRBJ1-1
D gene: .

CDR3 protein: CASSIGGQFPYDYGYTF
CDR3 DNA: TGTGCCAGTAGTATAGGGGGACAGTTCCCCTATGACTATGGCTACACCTTC
V gene: TRBV19
clone size: .
J gene: TRBJ1-2
D gene: TRBD1

CDR3 protein: CASSLAQLNQPQHF
CDR3 DNA: TGTGCCAGCAGCCTAGCACAGCTCAATCAGCCCCAGCATTTT
V gene: TRBV6-5
clone size: .
J gene: TRBJ1-5
D gene: .

CDR3 protein: CASSAGLARSSYEQYF
CDR3 DNA: TGTGCCAGCAGCGCCGGACTAGCGAGGTCCTCCTACGAGCAGTACTTC
V gene: TRBV5-4
clone size: .
J gene: TRBJ2-7
D gene: TRBD2

CDR3 protein: CASIRLAGDSDTQYF
CDR3 DNA: TGTGCCAGCATTAGACTAGCGGGAGATTCAGATACGCAGTATTTT
V gene: TRBV2
clone size: .
J gene: TRBJ2-3
D gene: TRBD2

CDR3 protein: CASSFTATSQYEQYF
CDR3 DNA: TGTGCCAGCAGCTTCACAGCCACTTCTCAATACGAGCAGTACTTC
V gene: TRBV28
clone size: .
J gene: TRBJ2-7
D gene: .

CDR3 protein: CASSLGRGLGQPQHF
CDR3 DNA: TGTGCCAGCAGCTTGGGAAGGGGGCTGGGACAGCCCCAGCATTTT
V gene: TRBV7-2
clone size: .
J gene: TRBJ1-5
D gene: TRBD1

CDR3 protein: CASSVATGTSGRLHYEQYF
CDR3 DNA: TGTGCCAGCAGCGTAGCTACCGGGACTAGCGGGAGACTCCACTACGAGCAGTACTTC
V gene: TRBV9
clone size: .
J gene: TRBJ2-7
D gene: TRBD2

CDR3 protein: CASSRTGGDYNEQFF
CDR3 DNA: TGTGCCAGCAGCCGGACAGGGGGCGATTACAATGAGCAGTTCTTC
V gene: TRBV7-2
clone size: .
J gene: TRBJ2-1
D gene: TRBD1

CDR3 protein: CASWGGIRNTIYF
CDR3 DNA: TGTGCCAGTTGGGGGGGCATAAGAAACACCATATATTTT
V gene: TRBV28
clone size: .
J gene: TRBJ1-3
D gene: .

CDR3 protein: CASSLARDRGRTRGTEAFF
CDR3 DNA: TGTGCCAGCAGCTTAGCTCGAGACAGGGGCCGTACAAGGGGCACTGAAGCTTTCTTT
V gene: TRBV13
clone size: few
J gene: TRBJ1-1
D gene: TRBD1

CDR3 protein: CAISETGAGETQYF
CDR3 DNA: TGTGCCATCAGTGAGACTGGGGCCGGAGAGACCCAGTACTTC
V gene: TRBV10-3
clone size: .
J gene: TRBJ2-5
D gene: .

CDR3 protein: CASSLVEGYEQFF
CDR3 DNA: TGTGCCAGCAGTTTAGTTGAGGGTTATGAGCAGTTCTTC
V gene: TRBV12-3/TRBV12-4
clone size: .
J gene: TRBJ2-1
D gene: .